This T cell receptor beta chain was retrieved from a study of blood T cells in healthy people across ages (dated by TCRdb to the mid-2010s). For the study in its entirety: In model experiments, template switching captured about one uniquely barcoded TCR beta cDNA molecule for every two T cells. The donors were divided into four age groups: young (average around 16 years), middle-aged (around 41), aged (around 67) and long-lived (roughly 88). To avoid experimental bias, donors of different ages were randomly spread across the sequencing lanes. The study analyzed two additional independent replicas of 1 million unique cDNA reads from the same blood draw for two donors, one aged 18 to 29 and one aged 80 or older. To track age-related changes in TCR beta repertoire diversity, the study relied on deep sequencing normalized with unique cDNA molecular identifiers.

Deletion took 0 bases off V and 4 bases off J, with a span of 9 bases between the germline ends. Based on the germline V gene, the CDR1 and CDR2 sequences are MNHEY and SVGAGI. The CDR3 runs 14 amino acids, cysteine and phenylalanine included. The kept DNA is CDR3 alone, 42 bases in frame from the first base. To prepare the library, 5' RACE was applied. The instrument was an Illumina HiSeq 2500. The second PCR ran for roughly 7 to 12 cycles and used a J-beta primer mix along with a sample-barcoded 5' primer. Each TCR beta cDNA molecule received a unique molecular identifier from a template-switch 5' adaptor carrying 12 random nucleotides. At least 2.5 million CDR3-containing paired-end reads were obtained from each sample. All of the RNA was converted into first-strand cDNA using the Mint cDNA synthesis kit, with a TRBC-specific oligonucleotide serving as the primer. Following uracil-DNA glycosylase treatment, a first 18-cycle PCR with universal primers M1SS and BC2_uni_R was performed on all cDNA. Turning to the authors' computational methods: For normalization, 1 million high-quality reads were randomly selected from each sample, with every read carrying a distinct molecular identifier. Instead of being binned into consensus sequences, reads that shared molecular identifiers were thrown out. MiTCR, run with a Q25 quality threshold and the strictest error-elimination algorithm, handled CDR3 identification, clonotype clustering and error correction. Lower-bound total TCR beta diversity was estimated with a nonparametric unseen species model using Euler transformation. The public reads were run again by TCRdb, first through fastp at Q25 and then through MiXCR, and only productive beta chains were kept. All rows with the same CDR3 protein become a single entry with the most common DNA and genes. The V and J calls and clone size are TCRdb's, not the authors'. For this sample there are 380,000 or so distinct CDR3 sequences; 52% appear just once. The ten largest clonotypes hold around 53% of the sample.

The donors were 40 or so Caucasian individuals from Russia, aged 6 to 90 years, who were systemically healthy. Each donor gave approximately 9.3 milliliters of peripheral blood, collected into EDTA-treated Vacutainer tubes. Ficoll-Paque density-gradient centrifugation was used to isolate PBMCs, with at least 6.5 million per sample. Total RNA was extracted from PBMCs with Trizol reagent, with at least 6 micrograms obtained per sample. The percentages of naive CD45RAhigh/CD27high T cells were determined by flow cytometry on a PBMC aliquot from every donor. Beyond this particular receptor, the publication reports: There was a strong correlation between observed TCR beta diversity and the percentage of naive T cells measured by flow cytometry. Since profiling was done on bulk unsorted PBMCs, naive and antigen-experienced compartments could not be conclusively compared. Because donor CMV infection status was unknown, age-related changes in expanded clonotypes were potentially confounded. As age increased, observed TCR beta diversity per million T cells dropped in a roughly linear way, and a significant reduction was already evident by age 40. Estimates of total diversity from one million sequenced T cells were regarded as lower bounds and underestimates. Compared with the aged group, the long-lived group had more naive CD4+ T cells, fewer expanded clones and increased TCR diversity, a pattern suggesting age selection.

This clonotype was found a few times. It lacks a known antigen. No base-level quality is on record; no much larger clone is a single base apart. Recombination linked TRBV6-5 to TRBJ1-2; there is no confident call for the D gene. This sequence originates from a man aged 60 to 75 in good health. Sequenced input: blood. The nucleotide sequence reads TGTGCCAGCAGTTACTCGTCGGCAGTCTATGGCTACACCTTC. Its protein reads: CASSYSSAVYGYTF.